These 11 T cell receptor beta chains share one sample of origin, sequenced in a study of CD8 T cells in ankylosing spondylitis. Regarding the study as a whole: Seemingly distinctive of ankylosing spondylitis blood was a TCR beta motif formed by eight highly homologous variants.

Antigens for these TCRs are unknown. MiXCR was run by TCRdb on the 5' RACE reads, yielding one entry per CDR3 protein. The sample records over 600,000 distinct CDR3 sequences, about 20% being singletons. The sample was blood, either unsorted or a sorted T cell fraction (not recorded which). The receptors here all came from a male donor with ankylosing spondylitis.

This chain uses TRBV7-9 with TRBJ2-7, with 8 bases identical to TRBD1. J lost 3 bases, V lost 4 bases, and 8 bases had no gene match. The CDR3 sequence is 15 residues long. Germline loops: CDR1 SEHNR, CDR2 FQNEAQ (reference sequence). DNA of the CDR3: TGTGCCAGCAGCTCCGACCGGGACAGGTTCTACGAGCAGTACTTC. As protein: CASSSDRDRFYEQYF.

V gene TRBV16 combines with J gene TRBJ1-2, with D possibly matching TRBD1 (6 bases). Trimming left V 4 bases short and J 3 bases short, with 15 bases between. The CDR3 is 15 residues long. Germline-derived CDR1 and CDR2 are KGHSY and FQNENV. The DNA for the CDR3 is TGTGCCAGCAGCCCTCAGCGGGGGGGCGACTATGGCTACACCTTC. It yields the protein CASSPQRGGDYGYTF.

The rearrangement joins TRBV12-3 or TRBV12-4 to TRBJ2-7; no firm D call. V dropped 3 bases and J dropped 6 bases, with 9 bases sitting between them. The CDR3 length is 12 residues. CDR3 sequence: CASSFLPGEQYF. CDR3 in DNA: TGTGCCAGCAGTTTCCTGCCGGGCGAGCAGTACTTC.

This clonotype was seen a few times. The chain combines TRBV20-1 with TRBJ1-1; TRBD1 is a possible D gene (5 bases). Germline V gene lookup returns CDR1 DFQATT and CDR2 SNEGSKA (reference sequence). CDR3 length equals 11 residues. The CDR3 spells CSRGRGTEAFF. The CDR3 DNA follows: TGCAGCCGGGGCCGGGGGACTGAAGCTTTCTTT.

The chain is built from TRBV29-1 and TRBJ1-5, with 9 positions matching TRBD1. J gave up 5 bases and V 7 bases, and 3 bases lay outside the gene matches. Germline V lookup: CDR1 SQVTM, CDR2 ANQGSEA. This CDR3 has 12 residues. In DNA form, the CDR3 reads TGCAGCGCCAGACAGGGGGATCAGCCCCAGCATTTT. Its protein is CSARQGDQPQHF.

This chain connects TRBV11-2 to TRBJ2-1; D could derive from TRBD1 or TRBD2 (5 bases each). This CDR3 contains 15 residues. Trimming shortened V by 5 bases and J by 6 bases, and 17 bases separated the two germline ends. Looked up from germline, CDR1 is SGHAT and CDR2 is FQNNGV. The CDR3: CASSTQGGPTNEQFF. In DNA, the CDR3 is TGTGCCAGCAGCACCCAGGGCGGGCCCACCAATGAGCAGTTCTTC. The full variable domain, rest sourced from reference TRBV11-2 and TRBJ2-1, is EAGVAQSPRYKIIEKRQSVAFWCNPISGHATLYWYQQILGQGPKLLIQFQNNGVVDDSQLPKDRFSAERLKGVDSTLKIQPAKLEDSAVYLCASSTQGGPTNEQFFGPGTRLTVL.

This clonotype was detected only once. The CDR3 is CASQHSWGTNEKLFF. The CDR3 DNA reads TGTGCCAGCCAACACAGTTGGGGAACGAATGAAAAACTGTTTTTT. The genes are TRBV27 and TRBJ1-4, with no clear D. The CDR3 length is 15 residues. V shed 8 bases and J shed 5 bases, with 18 bases lying between them. CDR1 and CDR2 (germline): MNHEY, SMNVEV (reference sequence).

This clonotype has just a few counts. The chain employs TRBV5-1 and TRBJ2-7; D gene unclear. CDR1 and CDR2 from the germline V gene are SGHRS and YFSETQ. V was trimmed by 6 bases and J by 6 bases, leaving 4 bases between them. The CDR3 sequence is 9 residues long. The CDR3 DNA is TGCGCCAGCATATGCGAGCAGTACTTC. Its translation: CASICEQYF.

The V call is TRBV11-1, the J call TRBJ1-1; tentative D call: TRBD1 (6 bases). This CDR3 is 14 amino acids long. The V gene's germline CDR1 is SGHAT and CDR2 FQDESV (reference sequence). V lost 2 bases to trimming and J lost 5 bases, with 12 bases between them. The CDR3 DNA reads TGTGCCAGCAGCTTAAGCAGGGGACAAACTGAAGCTTTCTTT. It codes for CASSLSRGQTEAFF.

This clonotype was observed many times. The chain is built from TRBV20-1 and TRBJ1-1; D perhaps matches TRBD1 (5 bases). Trimming pared 3 bases from V and 2 bases from J, leaving 10 bases between. This CDR3 region has 13 residues. Germline V lookup: CDR1 DFQATT, CDR2 SNEGSKA (reference sequence). CDR3 sequence: CSARTGANTEAFF. Written as DNA, the CDR3 is TGCAGTGCTAGGACCGGGGCTAACACTGAAGCTTTCTTT.

V and J are TRBV20-1 and TRBJ2-5; D possibly corresponds to TRBD1 (6 bases). Between the trimmed V and J ends, which lost 4 bases and 4 bases, there was a span of 10 bases. The CDR3 sequence is 12 residues long. Germline-derived CDR1 and CDR2 are DFQATT and SNEGSKA (reference sequence). CDR3 nucleotide sequence: TGCAGTGCTATAGTACAGGGAGAGACCCAGTACTTC. Its translation is CSAIVQGETQYF.